The clone carrying this TCR beta chain was seen a single time. Authors' data handling: Amplifying reference gene primers gave estimates of nucleated cell counts. Profiled with immunoSEQ multiplex PCR; TCRdb holds only in-frame clones, not every one. The V and J calls and clone size are taken from that table; D and trimming were inferred from the DNA. This table has 130,000 or so clones, around 90% appearing once. This sample was included in a study of blood T cell repertoires in COVID-19. Background on the study: From the United States, Italy and Spain came samples of acute and convalescent COVID-19. PBMCs, B-cell-depleted T cells, or T cells provided the cDNA or gDNA that made up the material.

CDR1 SGHVS and CDR2 FQNEAQ come from the germline V gene. V lost 2 bases and J lost 0, with 5 bases in between. The CDR3 is 13 amino acids. The chain carries TRBV7-8 and TRBJ2-7; D is possibly TRBD2 (5 bases). The sequenced sample was peripheral blood. The receptor's source is a man aged 60 to 69 with active or convalescent COVID-19. The CDR3 is CASSLTSSYEQYF. The CDR3 region has the DNA TGTGCCAGCAGCTTAACTAGCTCCTACGAGCAGTACTTC.